This is a list of T cell receptor beta chains from one sample in a study of shared clonotypes between healthy human individuals. TCRdb keeps only in-frame clones here, not all; method: immunoSEQ multiplex PCR. The sample carries a few million clones, 85% to 95% recorded once. Sequencing was done on a sample of naive CD4+ T cells from PBMCs. The source is a man in his late teens or twenties in good health. Some clones in this sample may be carry-over from other donors' samples. Each CDR3 is given without its conserved first and last residue.

V gene | CDR3 protein
TRBV7-2 | ASSFKFGGTQDTQY
TRBV28 | ASSPAGGTYEQY
TRBV6-5 | ASSYSIRSYNTEAF
TRBV5-1 | ASSLGFGNEQF
TRBV7-9 | ASSLAYVSGQGLDTQY
TRBV30 | AWRQGDEQY
TRBV4-3 | ASSQVGGYAQY
TRBV5-1 | ASSPGTGVGEKLF
TRBV4-3 | ASSQVFGATYEQY
TRBV28 | ASYTSGLSYEQY
TRBV2 | ASSRLAGGTDTQY
TRBV6-1 | ASSVHRDYEQY
TRBV7-3 | ASSPGLASGEQF
TRBV4-1 | ASSQDRGQTGELF
TRBV5-4 | ASSLFGGSYNEQF
TRBV19 | ATRTSGDLFEQY
TRBV11-2 | ASSLDRASVAGENIQY
TRBV4-1 | ASSPLGRGLGYEQY
TRBV18 | ASSPSRGRLSNEQF
TRBV7-6 | ASSPAIASPTGELF
TRBV7-2 | ASSLIGSPYEQY
TRBV29-1 | SVERQMNTEAF
TRBV28 | ASTKDGLGDEQF
TRBV7-2 | ASSLGVGDYNEQF
TRBV5-5 | ASSSTGNYGYT
TRBV5-1 | ASSTGQATYEQY
TRBV9 | ASSVISGRGNEQF
TRBV19 | ASSSDRDSNQPQH
TRBV6-1 | ASSGGTSRNEQF
TRBV5-1 | ASSLPTSGIEQY
TRBV25-1 | ASRGDYGGEQY
TRBV18 | ASSPYQETQY
TRBV2 | ASSALARDQPQH
TRBV5-6 | ASSSVGGLNTEAF
TRBV11-2 | ASSPRTFGYYGYT
TRBV29-1 | SAQRLAGYNEQF
TRBV5-4 | ASSLDAGMNTEAF
TRBV27 | ASSPSGILTYEQY
TRBV29-1 | SAWTNSYEQY
TRBV2 | ARDSGVPGYT
TRBV18 | ASSSGQVNQPQH
TRBV6-5 | ASSLTAFPYNEQF
TRBV19 | ASSILATAFTGELF
TRBV7-9 | ASSRVLSYGQSDQPQH
TRBV5-1 | ASSLDPRGLNTEAF
TRBV7-2 | ASSSARGLTEAF
TRBV28 | ASSPGQLMNTEAF
TRBV10-2 | ASRADKYQPQH
TRBV9 | ASSRQETEAF
TRBV9 | ASSTIRGTQY
TRBV27 | ASSLGGVTWTYEQY
TRBV6-1 | ASSDPFGGMNTEAF
TRBV7-6 | ASSSLAANLEQY
TRBV6-6 | ASSYSQGAYETQY
TRBV12-5 | ASGLNTYNEQF
TRBV5-1 | ASSRQGRDTEAF
TRBV7-2 | ASSLSRGETQY